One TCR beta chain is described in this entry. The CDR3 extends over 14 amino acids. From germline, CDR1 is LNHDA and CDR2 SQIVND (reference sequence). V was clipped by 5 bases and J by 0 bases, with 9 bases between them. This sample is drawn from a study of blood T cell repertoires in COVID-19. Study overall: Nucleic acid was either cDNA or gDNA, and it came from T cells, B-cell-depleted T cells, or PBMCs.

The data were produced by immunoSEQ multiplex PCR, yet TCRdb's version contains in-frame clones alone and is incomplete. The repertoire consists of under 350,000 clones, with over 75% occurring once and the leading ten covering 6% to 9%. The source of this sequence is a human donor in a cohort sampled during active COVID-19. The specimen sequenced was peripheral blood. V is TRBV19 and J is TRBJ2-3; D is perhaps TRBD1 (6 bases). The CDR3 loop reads CASSPTGSTDTQYF. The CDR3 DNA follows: TGTGCCAGTAGTCCTACAGGGAGCACAGATACGCAGTATTTT.